The entry that follows covers one TCR beta chain sequence. The antigen remains undetermined. An absence of ophthalmopathy progression within 18 months meant stable Graves' hyperthyroidism. Uncontrolled infection, other autoimmune disease, pregnancy or lactation led to exclusion. The data were taken from a study of T cells in Graves' hyperthyroidism and ophthalmopathy. Whole-study findings and limits: In validation, the model predicted ophthalmopathy. These predictions came a median roughly 6.5 months before onset. Ophthalmopathy and stable hyperthyroidism were told apart by a 13 V-J model.

TCR beta CDR3 regions were amplified from RNA. HTBI primers were used for first-round RT-PCR of the TCR CDR3. TCRdb re-analysed the multiplex PCR reads in MiXCR, keeping a single row per CDR3 protein. The sample lists a few hundred thousand distinct CDR3 sequences; 15% to 19% were seen once. The CDR3 totals 16 residues. The junction had 7 bases not matched to a gene; V was cut back by 3 bases and J by 4 bases. Looked up from germline, CDR1 is ENHRY and CDR2 is SYGVKD. Sequenced input: blood. The source is a woman aged 30 to 39 with Graves' hyperthyroidism. This chain connects TRBV10-3 to TRBJ2-3; 10 bases line up with TRBD2. CDR3 sequence (DNA): TGTGCCATCAGTGACGGTAGCGGGAGGCCCGCAGATACGCAGTATTTT. As protein: CAISDGSGRPADTQYF.